This record concerns one T cell receptor beta chain sequence. Its antigen is unidentified. The sample is drawn from a study of cytomegalovirus exposure and HLA in healthy donors. It was with 60 Vbeta and 13 Jbeta primers that the PCR ran. The table came from immunoSEQ multiplex PCR; TCRdb's copy has only in-frame clones and leaves some out. The sample shows 200,000 to 250,000 clones, 80% to 85% of them seen only once. Whole-study findings and limits: In vitro testing confirmed a few CMV-associated chains as specific for CMV antigens.

The CDR3 totals 17 residues. Germline V gives CDR1 LGHNA, CDR2 YNFKEQ. J lost 3 bases, V lost 4 bases, and 8 bases had no gene match. The sequenced sample was PBMCs. The clonotype was recovered from a woman aged 40-49 years in good health and CMV-seronegative. The rearrangement uses TRBV4-2 and TRBJ2-7; TRBD2 aligns across 14 bases. The CDR3 reads CASSRPGTSGSGYEQYF. The CDR3 DNA is TGTGCCAGCAGCCGACCCGGGACTAGCGGGAGTGGCTACGAGCAGTACTTC.